This TCR beta chain was sequenced during a study of cytomegalovirus exposure and HLA in healthy donors. As for this clone: Its antigen is not identified.

Overall study results and limits: TCR beta chains associated with HLA were, in a later analysis, more clonally expanded than equally common others.

Germline-derived CDR1 and CDR2 are MNHEY and SVGAGI. The CDR3 covers 15 residues. PCR involved 60 Vbeta and 13 Jbeta primers. TCRdb's table, derived via immunoSEQ multiplex PCR, lists solely in-frame clones and lacks some. The data show around 130,000 clones, with 79% seen just once and 2% to 2.5% held by the top ten. The sequenced sample consisted of PBMCs. The origin of this receptor is a man between 18 and 29 years old in good health and CMV-seronegative. V and J are TRBV6-5 and TRBJ2-5; a weak D match, TRBD2 (5 bases). The end of the DNA aligns better with TRBJ2-7, so the J call may be wrong. CDR3 bases: TGTGCCAGCAGTTACGAGGCCACTAGCTCCTACGAGCAGTACTTC. It specifies CASSYEATSSYEQYF.